This TCR beta chain was obtained from a study of T-cell reconstitution after alpha-beta-depleted transplantation in children. Broader study findings: It was surviving recipient T cells and thymic progenitors that gave some patients high TCRbeta diversity at day 60.

The junction had 11 bases not matched to a gene; V was cut back by 5 bases and J by 6 bases. The CDR3 is made up of 16 amino acids. CDR1 is SGHTA and CDR2 is FQGNSA in the germline V gene. As concerns this clonotype: What it binds is unknown.

Unique molecular identifiers were used in preparing the TCRbeta library. TCRdb ran MiXCR on the PCR reads and lists one entry per CDR3 protein. The sample records about 580,000 distinct CDR3 sequences, more than 20% being singletons. The sequence was obtained from a boy in the first two years of life who had a stem cell transplant for acute myeloid leukemia, so the T cells may come from the graft donor. The material was PBMCs, mostly from graft donor cells, obtained 360 days after TCRalphabeta/CD19-depleted stem cell transplant. This chain connects TRBV7-2 to TRBJ2-5; 11 positions agree with TRBD2. In DNA form, the CDR3 reads TGTGCCAGCAGCCAGAGTTTAGCGGGGGGGCTAAAGACCCAGTACTTC. It codes for CASSQSLAGGLKTQYF. The full variable domain, in which reference TRBV7-2 and TRBJ2-5 provide the parts outside the CDR3, is GAGVSQSPSNKVTEKGKDVELRCDPISGHTALYWYRQSLGQGLEFLIYFQGNSAPDKSGLPSDRFSAERTGGSVSTLTIQRTQQEDSAVYLCASSQSLAGGLKTQYFGPGTRLLVL.